Below are 25 T cell receptor beta chains sequenced from a single sample in a study of OX40 agonist ivuxolimab in advanced cancers. Receptor libraries were prepared by the immunoSEQ multiplex PCR assay. This is the immuneACCESS table as TCRdb keeps it, with only in-frame sequences that have V and J called. A part of the clones is gone; compared with another copy, unresolved V genes explain less than half, and the rest is unexplained. Here the sample has around 67,000 clones; approximately 90% occur a single time. In total, the top ten clones hold 2.2% of the sample. Sample: CD4+ or CD8+ T cells sorted from blood, taken in a trial of the OX40 agonist ivuxolimab. Receptors originate from an adult with an advanced solid tumor such as melanoma, head and neck, liver or kidney cancer.

This chain uses TRBV28 with TRBJ2-7; 8 positions match TRBD1. V gave up 5 bases and J gave up 1 base; unmatched junction bases: 7. The CDR3 covers 15 residues. Germline assignment: CDR1 MDHEN and CDR2 SYDVKM. The DNA for the CDR3 is TGTGCCAGCAGTACTCAGGGGGCTGGATCCTACGAGCAGTACTTC. This sequence encodes CASSTQGAGSYEQYF.

V is TRBV7-2 and J is TRBJ2-7; 8 positions agree with TRBD2. This CDR3 region has 15 residues. Germline values: CDR1 SGHTA, CDR2 FQGNSA. V lost 4 bases to trimming and J lost 0 bases; unmatched junction nucleotides: 5. The CDR3 is CASSSGGRPSYEQYF. CDR3 nucleotides: TGTGCCAGCAGCTCCGGCGGGAGGCCCTCCTACGAGCAGTACTTC.

The rearrangement uses TRBV18 and TRBJ1-1; D remains unclear. Germline V gene lookup returns CDR1 KGHSH and CDR2 LQKENI. The V end was cut by 4 bases, the J end by 3 bases, with 9 bases between. The CDR3 runs 13 residues. The CDR3 protein is CASSRSEDTEAFF. In DNA form, the CDR3 reads TGTGCCAGCTCACGATCGGAAGACACTGAAGCTTTCTTT. Drawing the rest from reference TRBV18 and TRBJ1-1, the complete variable domain is NAGVMQNPRHLVRRRGQEARLRCSPMKGHSHVYWYRQLPEEGLKFMVYLQKENIIDESGMPKERFSAEFPKEGPSILRIQQVVRGDSAAYFCASSRSEDTEAFFGQGTRLTVV.

The chain uses TRBV28 and TRBJ1-2; TRBD1 might be the D (6 bases). CDR3 length equals 15 residues. CDR1 is MDHEN, CDR2 SYDVKM, per germline. V lost 3 bases, J lost 5 bases, and 16 bases lay in between. This chain's CDR3 is CASSFDRRSLYGYTF. The CDR3 nucleotides are TGTGCCAGCAGTTTTGACAGGCGCTCCTTATATGGCTACACCTTC.

The rearrangement joins TRBV5-1 to TRBJ2-6; 7 bases match TRBD1. The CDR3 has 17 amino acids. After removal of 4 bases from V and 1 base from J, the junction contained 8 bases not matched to a gene. From germline, CDR1 is SGHRS and CDR2 YFSETQ. The CDR3 sequence is CASSAKTGSSGANVLTF. The CDR3 region has the DNA TGCGCCAGCAGCGCAAAGACAGGGAGTTCTGGGGCCAACGTCCTGACTTTC.

The chain employs TRBV7-2 and TRBJ2-1; D unresolved. Trimming cost V 5 bases and J 9 bases, with 17 bases left between them. This CDR3 is built from 14 residues. Germline V gene lookup returns CDR1 SGHTA and CDR2 FQGNSA. The CDR3 DNA is TGTGCCAGCAGCGCACAATCTTATCGCGGTGAGCAGTTCTTC. The encoded protein is CASSAQSYRGEQFF.

The genes are TRBV11-3 and TRBJ2-5; D call uncertain. Trimming took off 5 bases at V and 5 bases at J, with 9 bases between the two ends. This CDR3 contains 12 residues. Germline CDR1 reads SGHNT; CDR2 reads YENEEA. The CDR3 sequence is CASSVTRETQYF. The CDR3 DNA reads TGTGCCAGCAGCGTAACGAGGGAGACCCAGTACTTC. Combining the CDR3 with reference TRBV11-3 and TRBJ2-5 gives the whole variable domain EAGVVQSPRYKIIEKKQPVAFWCNPISGHNTLYWYLQNLGQGPELLIRYENEEAVDDSQLPKDRFSAERLKGVDSTLKIQPAELGDSAVYLCASSVTRETQYFGPGTRLLVL.

The chain carries TRBV5-1 and TRBJ1-4, with D uncertain. V dropped 0 bases and J dropped 4 bases, with 13 bases sitting between them. The CDR3 contains 16 residues. The germline V gene has CDR1 SGHRS and CDR2 YFSETQ. Here the CDR3 reads CASSLAGSGFNEKLFF. CDR3 nucleotide sequence: TGCGCCAGCAGCTTGGCAGGCAGCGGGTTTAATGAAAAACTGTTTTTT.

The gene calls are TRBV5-1 and TRBJ2-5, with a tentative D call TRBD1 (5 bases). V was shortened by 4 bases and J by 1 base, with 11 bases between the two germline ends. Germline V lookup: CDR1 SGHRS, CDR2 YFSETQ. This CDR3 region has 14 residues. CDR3 region: CASSVQGIQETQYF. The CDR3 DNA is TGCGCCAGCAGCGTTCAGGGTATCCAAGAGACCCAGTACTTC.

This clone was counted a single time. The chain carries TRBV5-4 and TRBJ2-3; D gene ambiguous. V lost 4 bases to trimming and J lost 4 bases, with 19 bases between them. The germline V gene has CDR1 SGHNT and CDR2 YYREEE (reference sequence). The CDR3 has 16 amino acids. The CDR3 coding sequence is TGTGCCAGCAGCCGGGCGGCAGACACCTCCGCAGATACGCAGTATTTT. As protein: CASSRAADTSADTQYF.

In its sample, this clone was seen a few times. The V call is TRBV5-1, the J call TRBJ2-7, with D perhaps TRBD1 (6 bases). With 0 bases removed from V and 6 bases from J, the gap between germline ends came to 13 bases. The CDR3 has 14 amino acids. Looked up from germline, CDR1 is SGHRS and CDR2 is YFSETQ. The CDR3 here is CASSLDPRGGEQYF. The DNA of the CDR3 is TGCGCCAGCAGCTTGGACCCCAGGGGTGGCGAGCAGTACTTC.

The rearrangement joins TRBV19 to TRBJ1-3, with a possible D match to TRBD1 (6 bases). V lost 6 bases to trimming and J lost 4 bases, with 16 bases between them. The CDR3 has 15 amino acids. The germline V gene encodes CDR1 LNHDA and CDR2 SQIVND (reference sequence). This CDR3 reads CASREGGRVGNTIYF. DNA for the CDR3: TGTGCCAGTAGGGAAGGGGGAAGAGTGGGAAACACCATATATTTT.

The gene calls are TRBV9 and TRBJ2-2; D is perhaps TRBD2 (5 bases). Germline V CDR1 and CDR2: SGDLS, YYNGEE. This CDR3 is built from 12 residues. The ends were cut back, 4 bases at V and 9 bases at J, with 10 bases in the middle. The CDR3 is CASSPGEWELFF. The DNA of the CDR3 is TGTGCCAGCAGCCCCGGGGAGTGGGAGCTGTTTTTT.

The chain recombines TRBV6-1 with TRBJ2-7; D is unclear. This CDR3 contains 11 residues. Germline V gives CDR1 MNHNS, CDR2 SASEGT. The germline V and J ends were trimmed by 5 bases and 6 bases, with 8 bases remaining between them. The CDR3 DNA reads TGTGCCAGCAGTTTGGGCCCCGAGCAGTACTTC. Translating it yields CASSLGPEQYF.

The chain carries TRBV5-6 and TRBJ1-1; D might be TRBD1 (6 bases). Germline CDR1 is SGHDT and CDR2 is YYEEEE. V dropped 7 bases and J dropped 1 base, with 23 bases sitting between them. This CDR3 is built from 17 residues. CDR3 sequence reads: CASPSPLYRDSNTEAFF. DNA for the CDR3: TGTGCCAGCCCCTCACCCTTATACAGGGACTCGAACACTGAAGCTTTCTTT. Variable domain in full (rest from reference TRBV5-6 and TRBJ1-1): DAGVTQSPTHLIKTRGQQVTLRCSPKSGHDTVSWYQQALGQGPQFIFQYYEEEERQRGNFPDRFSGHQFPNYSSELNVNALLLGDSALYLCASPSPLYRDSNTEAFFGQGTRLTVV.

The chain links TRBV5-1 to TRBJ1-1; no reliable D call. Germline-derived CDR1 and CDR2 are SGHRS and YFSETQ. The ends were cut back, 0 bases at V and 3 bases at J, with 9 bases in the middle. The CDR3 has 14 amino acids. The CDR3: CASSLEAGYTEAFF. In nucleotides, the CDR3 is TGCGCCAGCAGCTTGGAGGCAGGTTACACTGAAGCTTTCTTT.

The V gene is TRBV18, the J gene TRBJ1-1; 7 bases are shared with TRBD1. V shed 3 bases and J 1 base; nucleotides not matched to a gene: 5. Looked up from germline, CDR1 is KGHSH and CDR2 is LQKENI. This CDR3 spans 15 amino acids. CDR3 residues: CASSPTRGSNTEAFF. The CDR3 coding sequence is TGTGCCAGCTCACCGACCAGGGGGTCGAACACTGAAGCTTTCTTT.

The V gene is TRBV28, the J gene TRBJ1-2, with D tentatively TRBD1 (5 bases). CDR3 length: 16 residues. Germline V CDR1 and CDR2: MDHEN, SYDVKM. Trimming cost V 5 bases and J 0 bases, with 16 bases left between them. The CDR3 DNA follows: TGTGCCAGCAGTCCTGGCGGGGGGTGGGCTAACTATGGCTACACCTTC. Translation: CASSPGGGWANYGYTF.

This chain links TRBV28 with TRBJ2-1, with D possibly matching TRBD2 (6 bases). The CDR3 sequence is 18 residues long. Germline assignment: CDR1 MDHEN and CDR2 SYDVKM. With 3 bases removed from V and 3 bases from J, the gap between germline ends came to 21 bases. CDR3 loop: CASSLSHGGYGIYNEQFF. The CDR3 DNA reads as TGTGCCAGCAGTTTGTCTCATGGGGGGTATGGAATCTACAATGAGCAGTTCTTC. Filled out from reference TRBV28 and TRBJ2-1, the complete variable domain reads DVKVTQSSRYLVKRTGEKVFLECVQDMDHENMFWYRQDPGLGLRLIYFSYDVKMKEKGDIPEGYSVSREKKERFSLILESASTNQTSMYLCASSLSHGGYGIYNEQFFGPGTRLTVL.

The genes are TRBV9 and TRBJ2-5; 10 nucleotides agree with TRBD2. J gave up 4 bases and V 4 bases, and 10 bases lay outside the gene matches. Germline loops: CDR1 SGDLS, CDR2 YYNGEE. The CDR3 consists of 16 residues. In nucleotides, the CDR3 is TGTGCCAGCAGCTCGTCTAGCGGGGGCTGGGGAGAGACCCAGTACTTC. As protein: CASSSSSGGWGETQYF.

V and J are TRBV27 and TRBJ1-1; possibly TRBD1 for D (6 bases). Germline CDR1 is MNHEY and CDR2 is SMNVEV (reference sequence). V was trimmed by 7 bases and J by 8 bases, leaving 17 bases between them. There are 13 residues in the CDR3. The CDR3 here is CASMPGTSGEAFF. The CDR3 nucleotides read TGTGCCAGCATGCCCGGGACATCGGGAGAAGCTTTCTTT.

The chain links TRBV28 to TRBJ2-4; TRBD2 matches 8 bases. V trimming: 5 bases; J trimming: 3 bases; junction bases outside the gene matches: 6. The CDR3 length is 15 residues. From germline, CDR1 is MDHEN and CDR2 SYDVKM. The CDR3 nucleotides are TGTGCCAGCAGTCCGCCGCGGGGGGACAAAAACATTCAGTACTTC. Residues: CASSPPRGDKNIQYF.

The rearrangement joins TRBV10-3 to TRBJ2-1, with a weak D call TRBD1 (7 bases). Per the germline V gene, CDR1 is ENHRY and CDR2 is SYGVKD. V dropped 10 bases and J dropped 5 bases, with 21 bases sitting between them. There are 15 residues in the CDR3. The CDR3 reads CATSAGGQHNNEQFF. The DNA for the CDR3 is TGTGCCACCTCGGCCGGGGGACAGCACAACAATGAGCAGTTCTTC.

The chain recombines TRBV14 with TRBJ2-1; maybe TRBD1 (5 bases). The V and J ends lost 3 bases and 4 bases respectively, with 10 bases between them. The CDR3 has 14 amino acids. Germline assignment: CDR1 SGHDN and CDR2 FVKESK. Here the CDR3 reads CASSQRTHYNEQFF. Here the CDR3 DNA reads TGTGCCAGCAGCCAGAGGACACATTACAATGAGCAGTTCTTC.

The chain uses TRBV30 and TRBJ2-2; 8 nucleotides match TRBD1. The CDR3 sequence is 13 residues long. J gave up 7 bases and V 6 bases, and 7 bases lay outside the gene matches. The germline V gene encodes CDR1 GTSNPN and CDR2 SVGIG (reference sequence). CDR3 coding DNA: TGTGCCTGTCCTCAGGGGGCGGGCGGGGAGCTGTTTTTT. Its translation: CACPQGAGGELFF.